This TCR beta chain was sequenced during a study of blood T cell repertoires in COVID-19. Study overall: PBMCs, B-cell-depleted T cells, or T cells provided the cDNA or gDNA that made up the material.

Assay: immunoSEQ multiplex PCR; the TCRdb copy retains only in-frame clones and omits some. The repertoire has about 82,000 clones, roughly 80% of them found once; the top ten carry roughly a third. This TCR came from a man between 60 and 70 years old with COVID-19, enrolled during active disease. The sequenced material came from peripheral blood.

CDR3 residues: CASSLVSYEQYF. The CDR3 bases are TGTGCCAGCAGCTTAGTATCCTACGAGCAGTACTTC. V is TRBV11-3 and J is TRBJ2-7; no firm D call. V was clipped by 1 base and J by 1 base, with 2 bases between them. The CDR3 length is 12 residues. Germline CDR1 is SGHNT and CDR2 is YENEEA. Full variable domain (rest looked up from reference TRBV11-3 and TRBJ2-7): EAGVVQSPRYKIIEKKQPVAFWCNPISGHNTLYWYLQNLGQGPELLIRYENEEAVDDSQLPKDRFSAERLKGVDSTLKIQPAELGDSAVYLCASSLVSYEQYFGPGTRLTVT.